This T cell receptor beta chain came from a study of Graves' ophthalmopathy and Graves' hyperthyroidism (dated by TCRdb to the late 2010s). Background for the entire study: Hyperthyroidism was considered stable if no progression to ophthalmopathy occurred within 18 months of follow-up. The study used signatures of the TCR beta repertoire to tell Graves' ophthalmopathy apart from Graves' hyperthyroidism and to predict which patients would progress to ophthalmopathy. In total, over 130 blood samples were TCR-sequenced: approximately 42 ophthalmopathy, some 72 hyperthyroidism and about 17 hyperthyroidism-to-ophthalmopathy patients. To explore V-J signatures that distinguish ophthalmopathy from hyperthyroidism, a discovery set of 90 to 100 patients was enrolled, made up of about 40 with ophthalmopathy and around 57 with stable hyperthyroidism. An independent validation cohort was composed of about 20 hyperthyroidism patients and 17 patients who later progressed from hyperthyroidism to ophthalmopathy. In over 5 hyperthyroidism patients, the T-cell repertoire of thyroid tissue was compared with the T-cell repertoire of blood. Following sample collection, hyperthyroidism patients were given methimazole at a starting dose of 30 mg daily, and ophthalmopathy patients were given high-dose intravenous methylprednisolone. Overall study results and their limits: In cross-validation, the 13-signature model distinguished ophthalmopathy from stable hyperthyroidism with about 90% sensitivity and 81% to 82% specificity, while in the test set the corresponding values were about 80% and 75%. No statistical method was used to predetermine the sample size, and group allocation was not hidden from the investigators. In validation, the model predicted ophthalmopathy progression with over 60% sensitivity and 72.22% specificity; eleven to twelve predicted patients were CT-confirmed with GO in a median of about 6.2 months. Most expanded thyroid clonotypes with frequency above 0.001 were also detected in blood, suggesting blood repertoires may reflect the thyroid immune response.

V has 1 base trimmed and J has 0 bases trimmed; junction bases matching no gene number 5. The CDR3, cysteine through phenylalanine, is 17 amino acids long. Only the CDR3 DNA is retained, 51 bases long and in frame from the first base. CDR1 and CDR2 were assigned from the germline V gene (reference sequence) as SGHNT and YYREEE. About this clonotype itself: Its antigen remains undetermined. Base qualities were left out, and no much larger clone turns up one base away.

The hyperthyroidism patients were 18 to 65 years old and newly diagnosed, with a disease duration of less than 2 months. Patients with other autoimmune diseases, uncontrolled infections, pregnancy or lactation were excluded from the study. Clinical symptoms, serum thyroxine, TRAb, thyroid ultrasound and orbital computed tomography formed the basis of the diagnosis. Total RNA was extracted using Trizol reagent, and RNA quality was checked on an Agilent 2100 Bioanalyzer. TCR beta CDR3 regions were amplified from RNA transcripts for repertoire sequencing. A first-round RT-PCR used HTBI primers with the Qiagen OneStep RT-PCR kit, followed by a second-round multiplex PCR, size selection and purification. Sequencing of the libraries was carried out on an Illumina HiSeq2000 in paired-end mode with 100 bp reads. The published analysis was carried out like this. SOAPnuke was used for read processing, and reads with adapters, uncalled bases, a mean Phred below 15, or no exact constant-primer or identifier match were discarded. COPE v1.2.5 was used to merge high-quality paired reads. Unique nucleotide sequences were defined as clonotypes and aligned to IMGT TRB V, D and J references using MiTCR v1.1. Analysis was restricted to V-J combinations with a frequency above 0.0001, which covered 99.2% of repertoires. For each V-J combination, a TCR clonal expansion and chaos score was defined as F50 clonal expansion divided by the chaos observed in the TCRdist matrix. Welch's t-statistics and random forest were used to narrow the features down to around 12 V-J combinations, which were then fed into a naive Bayes classifier. The similarity between thyroid and blood repertoires was quantified using the Morisita-Horn index. Clones were called with MiXCR by TCRdb after fastp trimmed the public reads at Q25, and only in-frame beta chains were retained. When rows share a CDR3 protein, they turn into one entry using the most common DNA and genes. TCRdb's processing, not the authors' own work, is the source of the V and J calls. The sample data list around 1.1 million distinct CDR3 sequences, and about 36% of these were observed just once. 11% of the sample is held by the ten biggest clonotypes.

The rearranged segments are TRBV5-4 and TRBJ2-2; 8 of the junction bases match TRBD2. The sequencing input was peripheral blood or thyroid tissue (not recorded which). The sequence came from an adult man with Graves' hyperthyroidism. The sequenced DNA is TGTGCCAGCAGCTTGACCCGGGGACTAGCGAACACCGGGGAGCTGTTTTTT. The encoded protein is CASSLTRGLANTGELFF.